These T cell receptor beta chains were read from a single sample in a study of identical twins. TCRdb called the 5' RACE reads again in MiXCR, with one record for every CDR3 protein. The sample yields 750,000 to 950,000 distinct CDR3 sequences, 9% to 15% seen once. A further study also used this sample, focusing on yellow fever vaccine responses in identical twins.

The sequenced sample was PBMCs. These receptors originate from a woman aged 18 to 35 in good health. Both conserved end residues are part of each CDR3. Fields, in order: V gene, clone size, D gene, J gene, CDR3 protein, CDR3 DNA. The D gene is left open where the match is weak. Clone size is stated in some rows and not others, as once, few, many or a class when expanded.

TRBV7-9	few	TRBD2	TRBJ2-5	CASSWGRGGQETQYF	TGTGCCAGCAGCTGGGGCCGGGGGGGCCAAGAGACCCAGTACTTC
TRBV27	few	TRBD1	TRBJ2-6	CASSHLTGSGANVLTF	TGTGCCAGCAGTCACTTGACAGGGTCTGGGGCCAACGTCCTGACTTTC
TRBV12-3/TRBV12-4	few	NA	TRBJ1-5	CASRQDGNNQPQHF	TGTGCCAGCAGGCAAGACGGAAACAATCAGCCCCAGCATTTT
TRBV18	few	NA	TRBJ2-1	CASSPLKGSYNEQFF	TGTGCCAGCTCACCATTGAAGGGCTCCTACAATGAGCAGTTCTTC
TRBV20-1	NA	NA	TRBJ2-3	CSANRPADTQYF	TGCAGTGCTAACAGGCCCGCGGATACGCAGTATTTT
TRBV7-9	NA	NA	TRBJ1-4	CASSLTGKATNEKLFF	TGTGCCAGCAGCTTAACCGGGAAGGCAACTAATGAAAAACTGTTTTTT
TRBV20-1	few	TRBD1	TRBJ2-7	CSTGQGSYEQYF	TGCAGTACTGGACAGGGGTCCTACGAGCAGTACTTC
TRBV12-3/TRBV12-4	NA	NA	TRBJ2-2	CASSFSGVGTGELFF	TGTGCCAGCAGTTTTTCTGGCGTTGGGACCGGGGAGCTGTTTTTT
TRBV20-1	NA	TRBD2	TRBJ2-1	CSARDLAGTYNEQFF	TGCAGTGCTAGAGATCTAGCGGGGACCTACAATGAGCAGTTCTTC
TRBV6-2/TRBV6-3	few	NA	TRBJ2-4	CASSKDRPNVAKNIQYF	TGTGCCAGCAGCAAAGACAGACCCAATGTAGCCAAAAACATTCAGTACTTC
TRBV3-1	many	NA	TRBJ2-2	CASSHTGFGNGELFF	TGTGCCAGCAGCCATACAGGGTTTGGTAACGGGGAGCTGTTTTTT
TRBV6-2/TRBV6-3	NA	TRBD2	TRBJ2-5	CASSLPGLAGGGETQYF	TGTGCCAGCAGCCTTCCGGGACTAGCGGGAGGTGGAGAGACCCAGTACTTC
TRBV5-1	few	NA	TRBJ2-1	CASSQDTNNEQFF	TGCGCCAGCAGCCAGGACACAAACAATGAGCAGTTCTTC
TRBV7-6	many	NA	TRBJ1-2	CASSPATTGPFGYTF	TGTGCCAGCAGCCCGGCCACAACAGGGCCTTTCGGCTACACCTTC
TRBV20-1	NA	NA	TRBJ2-1	CSARVQNEQFF	TGCAGTGCTAGAGTTCAGAACGAGCAGTTCTTC
TRBV6-2/TRBV6-3	few	NA	TRBJ2-2	CASSRLLSLQNTGELFF	TGTGCCAGCAGCCGTCTTCTCAGCCTCCAGAACACCGGGGAGCTGTTTTTT
TRBV19	few	NA	TRBJ2-1	CASTSGRGGGNEQFF	TGTGCCAGTACCTCCGGTCGAGGAGGAGGTAATGAGCAGTTCTTC
TRBV20-1	few	TRBD1	TRBJ1-3	CSAREQGRGNTIYF	TGCAGTGCTAGAGAACAGGGGAGGGGAAACACCATATATTTT
TRBV27	NA	TRBD1	TRBJ2-7	CASSRQGLTYEQYF	TGTGCCAGCAGTCGACAGGGTCTGACCTACGAGCAGTACTTC
TRBV3-1	many	NA	TRBJ1-3	CASSLGRASGNTIYF	TGTGCCAGCAGCCTCGGCAGGGCCTCTGGAAACACCATATATTTT
TRBV29-1	NA	TRBD1	TRBJ1-2	CSVAGTGTPYGYTF	TGCAGCGTTGCCGGGACAGGTACACCTTATGGCTACACCTTC
TRBV2	few	NA	TRBJ1-1	CASTPGAWNTEAFF	TGTGCCAGCACCCCGGGGGCGTGGAACACTGAAGCTTTCTTT
TRBV20-1	NA	NA	TRBJ1-5	CSASPQGRLSNQPQHF	TGCAGTGCTAGCCCTCAGGGACGCCTTAGCAATCAGCCCCAGCATTTT
TRBV4-1	many	TRBD2	TRBJ2-3	CASSQELAGTTQYF	TGCGCCAGCAGCCAAGAGCTAGCGGGGACTACGCAGTATTTT
TRBV20-1	NA	NA	TRBJ2-1	CSARDQGNYFGNEQFF	TGCAGTGCTAGAGATCAGGGGAACTACTTTGGCAATGAGCAGTTCTTC
TRBV27	many	TRBD1	TRBJ1-1	CASSLSRQGLNTEAFF	TGTGCCAGCAGTTTATCGAGACAGGGGTTGAACACTGAAGCTTTCTTT
TRBV10-3	NA	NA	TRBJ2-7	CAISDSARDGGEQYF	TGTGCCATCAGTGACAGCGCCCGGGACGGAGGGGAGCAGTACTTC
TRBV7-2	NA	TRBD1	TRBJ1-5	CASSPGQPNQPQHF	TGTGCCAGCAGTCCGGGACAGCCCAATCAGCCCCAGCATTTT
TRBV5-1	few	NA	TRBJ2-2	CASSLGDQRIIGELFF	TGCGCCAGCAGCTTGGGGGACCAAAGAATAATCGGGGAGCTGTTTTTT
TRBV11-1	few	NA	TRBJ2-6	CASSLDSGRANSGANVLTF	TGTGCCAGCAGCTTAGACTCCGGCAGGGCGAACTCTGGGGCCAACGTCCTGACTTTC
TRBV20-1	many	TRBD2	TRBJ2-5	CSAGGREETQYF	TGCAGTGCGGGCGGGAGGGAAGAGACCCAGTACTTC
TRBV7-9	NA	TRBD2	TRBJ2-1	CASSSLQREGGEQFF	TGTGCCAGCAGTTCATTGCAGCGGGAGGGAGGAGAGCAGTTCTTC
TRBV3-1	NA	TRBD2	TRBJ2-5	CASSQETSGNLQETQYF	TGTGCCAGCAGCCAAGAGACTAGCGGTAATCTCCAAGAGACCCAGTACTTC
TRBV27	few	NA	TRBJ2-2	CASSLAVQSTGELFF	TGTGCCAGCAGTTTAGCTGTACAGAGTACCGGGGAGCTGTTTTTT
TRBV5-1	many	TRBD1	TRBJ2-3	CASSSGQGSTDTQYF	TGCGCCAGCAGCTCGGGACAGGGGAGCACAGATACGCAGTATTTT
TRBV7-8	NA	NA	TRBJ2-1	CASSLPSQDEQFF	TGTGCCAGCAGCTTACCTAGCCAGGATGAGCAGTTCTTC
TRBV28	many	TRBD1	TRBJ1-5	CASSFPGDRENQPQHF	TGTGCCAGCAGTTTTCCCGGGGACAGGGAAAATCAGCCCCAGCATTTT
TRBV5-5	once	NA	TRBJ2-5	CASSLVSAGRGTQYF	TGTGCCAGCAGCTTGGTTTCGGCAGGCCGGGGGACCCAGTACTTC
TRBV3-1	few	TRBD1	TRBJ1-1	CASSPRQGVMNTEAFF	TGTGCCAGCAGCCCCCGACAGGGAGTTATGAACACTGAAGCTTTCTTT
TRBV12-3/TRBV12-4	many	NA	TRBJ1-4	CASSFPTGHEKLFF	TGTGCCAGCAGTTTCCCGACAGGACATGAAAAACTGTTTTTT
TRBV5-1	NA	TRBD1	TRBJ2-1	CASSFRDRGRDEQFF	TGCGCCAGCAGCTTCCGGGACAGGGGTAGGGATGAGCAGTTCTTC
TRBV11-3	few	NA	TRBJ1-1	CASSPRSQNTEAFF	TGTGCCAGCAGCCCCCGCAGCCAGAACACTGAAGCTTTCTTT
TRBV12-5	NA	NA	TRBJ2-2	CASGLGEGGELFF	TGTGCTAGTGGTTTGGGCGAGGGCGGGGAGCTGTTTTTT
TRBV10-3	many	TRBD1	TRBJ1-1	CAISSGTGESAEAFF	TGTGCCATCAGTTCCGGGACAGGGGAGTCGGCTGAAGCTTTCTTT
TRBV2	few	NA	TRBJ2-7	CANGDMPYEQYF	TGTGCCAACGGGGACATGCCCTACGAGCAGTACTTC
TRBV28	few	NA	TRBJ1-2	CASSSFLRVGTF	TGTGCCAGCAGTTCCTTCCTCAGGGTTGGGACCTTC
TRBV15	NA	TRBD1	TRBJ1-1	CATSSSTGTGTEAFF	TGTGCCACCAGCAGTTCGACAGGGACTGGTACTGAAGCTTTCTTT
TRBV10-3	few	NA	TRBJ2-7	CAISGGGDEQYF	TGTGCCATCAGTGGAGGGGGGGACGAGCAGTACTTC